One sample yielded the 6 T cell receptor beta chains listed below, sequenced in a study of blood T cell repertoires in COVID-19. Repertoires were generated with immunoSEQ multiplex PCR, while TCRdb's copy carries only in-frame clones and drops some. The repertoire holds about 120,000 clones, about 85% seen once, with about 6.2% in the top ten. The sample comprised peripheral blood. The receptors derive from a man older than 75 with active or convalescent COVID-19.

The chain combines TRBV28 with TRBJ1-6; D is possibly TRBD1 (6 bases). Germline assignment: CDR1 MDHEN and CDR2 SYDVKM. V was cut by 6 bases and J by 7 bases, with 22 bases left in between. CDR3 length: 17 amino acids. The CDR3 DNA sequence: TGTGCCAGCAGCCCACAGACCTACAGGGCCGGGAATTCACCCCTCCACTTT. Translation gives CASSPQTYRAGNSPLHF.

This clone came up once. CDR3 protein: CASSPQGAYSGANVLTF. In DNA, the CDR3 is TGTGCCAGCTCGCCACAGGGTGCGTACTCTGGGGCCAACGTCCTGACTTTC. V is TRBV2 and J is TRBJ2-6; a possible D gene is TRBD1 (6 bases). CDR3 size: 17 residues. Per the germline V gene, CDR1 is SNHLY and CDR2 is FYNNEI. Trimming removed 8 bases at V and 0 bases at J, with 17 bases between.

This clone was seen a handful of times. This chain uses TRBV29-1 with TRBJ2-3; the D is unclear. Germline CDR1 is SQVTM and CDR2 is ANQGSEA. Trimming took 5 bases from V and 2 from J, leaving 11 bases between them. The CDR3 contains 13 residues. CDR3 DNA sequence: TGCAGCGTTCAAGGCGGTTTCACAGATACGCAGTATTTT. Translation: CSVQGGFTDTQYF.

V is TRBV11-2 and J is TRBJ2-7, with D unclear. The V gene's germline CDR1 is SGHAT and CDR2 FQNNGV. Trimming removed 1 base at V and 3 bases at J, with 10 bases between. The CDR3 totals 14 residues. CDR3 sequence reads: CASSLALGLYEQYF. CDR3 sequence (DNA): TGTGCCAGCAGCTTAGCCCTTGGGCTCTACGAGCAGTACTTC.

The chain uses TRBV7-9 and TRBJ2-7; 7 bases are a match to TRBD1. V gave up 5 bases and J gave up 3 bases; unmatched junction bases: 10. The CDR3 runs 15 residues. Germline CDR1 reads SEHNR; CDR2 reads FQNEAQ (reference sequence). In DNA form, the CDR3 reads TGTGCCAGCAGCCTACTTAGACAGGGTCTCTACGAGCAGTACTTC. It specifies CASSLLRQGLYEQYF.

CDR3 sequence (DNA): TGTGCCAGCAGCTTAGAGTCAGATACGCAGTATTTT. It codes for CASSLESDTQYF. V gene TRBV7-3 combines with J gene TRBJ2-3; D unclear. There are 12 residues in the CDR3. With 2 bases removed from V and 4 bases from J, the gap between germline ends came to 4 bases. CDR1 and CDR2 (germline): SGHTA, FQGTGA.